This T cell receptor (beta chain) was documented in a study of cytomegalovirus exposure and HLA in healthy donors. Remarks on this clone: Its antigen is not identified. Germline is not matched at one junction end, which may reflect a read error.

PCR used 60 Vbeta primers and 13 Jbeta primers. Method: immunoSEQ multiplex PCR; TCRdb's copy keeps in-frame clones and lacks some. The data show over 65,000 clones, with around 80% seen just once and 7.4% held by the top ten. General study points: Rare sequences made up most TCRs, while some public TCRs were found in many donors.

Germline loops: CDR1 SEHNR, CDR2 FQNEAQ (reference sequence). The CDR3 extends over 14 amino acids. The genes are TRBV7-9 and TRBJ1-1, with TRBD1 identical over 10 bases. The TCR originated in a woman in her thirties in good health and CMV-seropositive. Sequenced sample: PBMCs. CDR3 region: CSSSQDRGFTEAFF. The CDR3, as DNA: TGTTCCAGCAGCCAGGACAGGGGGTTCACTGAAGCTTTCTTT.